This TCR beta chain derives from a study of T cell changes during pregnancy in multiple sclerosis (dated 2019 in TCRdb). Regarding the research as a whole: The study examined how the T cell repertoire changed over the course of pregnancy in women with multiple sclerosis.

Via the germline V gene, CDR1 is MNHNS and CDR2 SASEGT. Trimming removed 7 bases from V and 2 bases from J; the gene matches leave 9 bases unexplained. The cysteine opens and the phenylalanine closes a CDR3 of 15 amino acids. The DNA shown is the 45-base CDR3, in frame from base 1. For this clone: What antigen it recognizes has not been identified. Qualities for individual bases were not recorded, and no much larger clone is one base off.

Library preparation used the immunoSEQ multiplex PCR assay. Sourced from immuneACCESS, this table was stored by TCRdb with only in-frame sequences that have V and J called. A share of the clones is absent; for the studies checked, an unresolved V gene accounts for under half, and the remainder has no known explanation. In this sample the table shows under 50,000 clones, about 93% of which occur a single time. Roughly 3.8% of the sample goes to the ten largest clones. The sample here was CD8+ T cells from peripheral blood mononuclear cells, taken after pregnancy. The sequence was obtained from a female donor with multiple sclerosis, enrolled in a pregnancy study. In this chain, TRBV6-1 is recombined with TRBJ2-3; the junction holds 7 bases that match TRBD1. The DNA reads TGTGCCAGCATCCAGCTGGGACAGTACACAGATACGCAGTATTTT. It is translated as CASIQLGQYTDTQYF.